Following are 2 T cell receptor beta chains from one sample sequenced in a study of T cells after yellow fever vaccination. MiXCR was run by TCRdb on the 5' RACE reads, yielding one entry per CDR3 protein. The table records roughly 500,000 distinct CDR3 sequences, approximately 21% of them present only once. The sequencing here drew on PBMCs, taken 15 days after the yellow fever booster vaccination. The source is a man younger than 40 who received the YFV17D yellow fever vaccine.

Only a few counts were recorded for this clonotype. This chain links TRBV6-4 with TRBJ2-2; 11 bases align to TRBD2. The CDR3 loop spans 21 amino acids. Germline CDR1 is MRHNA and CDR2 is SNTAGT. V shed 7 bases and J 4 bases; nucleotides not matched to a gene: 23. CDR3 protein: CASNPQGLWTSGFSTTGELFF. CDR3 nucleotide sequence: TGTGCCAGCAATCCACAGGGACTATGGACTAGCGGGTTCTCCACCACCGGGGAGCTGTTTTTT.

V is TRBV7-8 and J is TRBJ1-2; maybe TRBD1 (5 bases). The CDR3 spans 12 residues. V was shortened by 6 bases and J by 7 bases, with 12 bases between the two germline ends. Looked up from germline, CDR1 is SGHVS and CDR2 is FQNEAQ. This CDR3 reads CASRAGGGGYTF. The DNA for the CDR3 is TGTGCCAGCAGGGCCGGGGGGGGTGGCTACACCTTC.